This TCR beta chain was found in a study of shared clonotypes between healthy human individuals. Study details: Donors had three CD4 naive, three CD4 memory, two CD8 naive and one CD8 memory plate apiece.

Broader study findings: For sorted subsets, rarefaction showed incomplete sequencing despite large depth.

Comment on this clone: Antigen: not known.

Using immunoSEQ multiplex PCR, the repertoire was profiled, and TCRdb retains in-frame clones only, with some absent. The table lists some 550,000 clones, almost 97% of them singletons. The CDR3 has 15 amino acids. The V end lost 1 base, the J end lost 5 bases, and 15 bases lay between the germline ends. Looked up from germline, CDR1 is SGHRS and CDR2 is YFSETQ. This sequence joins TRBV5-1 and TRBJ2-5, with D tentatively TRBD1 (6 bases). The receptor's source is a woman in her thirties in good health. Sequencing was performed on naive CD4+ T cells sorted from blood. Subset denoted: CD45RA+ positively selected. CDR3 protein: CASSLMAGAGETQYF. The CDR3 nucleotides are TGCGCCAGCAGCTTGATGGCAGGGGCGGGTGAGACCCAGTACTTC.